Given below is one T cell receptor beta chain in context. Its antigen is currently unknown. This sample was included in a study of shared clonotypes between healthy human individuals. General study findings and limits: Blood alone was sampled, and tissue repertoires likely differ.

The CDR3 has 11 residues. V was trimmed by 3 bases and J by 5 bases, leaving 7 bases between them. Germline CDR1 reads DFQATT; CDR2 reads SNEGSKA (reference sequence). Produced via immunoSEQ multiplex PCR; TCRdb's table is partial and in-frame only. This repertoire shows about 380,000 clones, approximately 96% found once; its top ten account for around 0.3%. The donors were adults (healthy and HIV-negative) with no recent acute infections or vaccinations. Material for sequencing was memory CD8+ T cells sorted from blood. As to subset: CD45RO+ cells pooled with CCR7-negative TemRA cells. The TCR was taken from a man aged 25-45 years in good health. The V and J genes are TRBV20-1 and TRBJ2-5; possibly TRBD2 for D (6 bases). CDR3: CSASAGETQYF. For the CDR3, the DNA is TGCAGTGCTAGTGCGGGGGAGACCCAGTACTTC.